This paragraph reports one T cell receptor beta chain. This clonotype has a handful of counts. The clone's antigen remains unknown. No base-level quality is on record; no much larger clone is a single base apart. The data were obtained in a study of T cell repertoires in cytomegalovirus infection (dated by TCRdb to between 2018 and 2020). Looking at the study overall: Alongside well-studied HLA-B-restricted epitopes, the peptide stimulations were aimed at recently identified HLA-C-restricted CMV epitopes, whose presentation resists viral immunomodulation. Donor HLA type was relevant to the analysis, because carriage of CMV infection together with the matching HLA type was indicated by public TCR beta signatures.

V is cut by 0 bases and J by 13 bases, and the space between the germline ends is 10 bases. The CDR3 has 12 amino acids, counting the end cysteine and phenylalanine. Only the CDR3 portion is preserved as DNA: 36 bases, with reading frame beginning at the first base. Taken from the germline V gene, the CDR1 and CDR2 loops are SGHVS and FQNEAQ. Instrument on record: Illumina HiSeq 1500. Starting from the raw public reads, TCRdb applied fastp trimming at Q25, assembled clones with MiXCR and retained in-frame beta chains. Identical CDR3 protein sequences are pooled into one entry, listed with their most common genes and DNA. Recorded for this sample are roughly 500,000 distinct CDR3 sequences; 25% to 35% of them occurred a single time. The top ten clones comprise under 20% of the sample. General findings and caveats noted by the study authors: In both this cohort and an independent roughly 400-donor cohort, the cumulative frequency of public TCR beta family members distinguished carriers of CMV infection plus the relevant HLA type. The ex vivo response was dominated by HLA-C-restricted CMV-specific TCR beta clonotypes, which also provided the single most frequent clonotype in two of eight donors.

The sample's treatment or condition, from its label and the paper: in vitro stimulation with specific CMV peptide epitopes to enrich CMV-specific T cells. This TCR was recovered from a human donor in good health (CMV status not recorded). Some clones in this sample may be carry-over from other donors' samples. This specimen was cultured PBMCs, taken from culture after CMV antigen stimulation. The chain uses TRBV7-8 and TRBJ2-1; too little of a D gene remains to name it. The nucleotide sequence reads TGTGCCAGCAGCTTAGCGCTCGGAAAACAGTTCTTC. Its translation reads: CASSLALGKQFF.